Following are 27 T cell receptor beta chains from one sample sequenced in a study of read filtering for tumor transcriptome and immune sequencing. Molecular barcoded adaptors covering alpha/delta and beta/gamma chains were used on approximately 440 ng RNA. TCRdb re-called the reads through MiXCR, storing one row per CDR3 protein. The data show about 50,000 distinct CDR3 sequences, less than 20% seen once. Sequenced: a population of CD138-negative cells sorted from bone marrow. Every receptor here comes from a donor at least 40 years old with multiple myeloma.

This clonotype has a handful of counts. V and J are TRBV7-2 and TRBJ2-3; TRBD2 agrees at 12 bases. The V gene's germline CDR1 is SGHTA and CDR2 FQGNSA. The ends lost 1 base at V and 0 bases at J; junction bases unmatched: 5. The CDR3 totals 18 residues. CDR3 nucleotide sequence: TGTGCCAGCAGCTTAGATGGACTAGCGGGGTTTAGCACAGATACGCAGTATTTT. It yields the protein CASSLDGLAGFSTDTQYF.

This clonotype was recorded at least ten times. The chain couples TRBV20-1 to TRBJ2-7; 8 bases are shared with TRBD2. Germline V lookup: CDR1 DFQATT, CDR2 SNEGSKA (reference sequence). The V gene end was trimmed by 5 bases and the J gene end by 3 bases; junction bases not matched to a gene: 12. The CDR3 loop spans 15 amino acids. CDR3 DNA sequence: TGCAGTGCTCCCGGGGGGGAAGGGACCCTCTACGAGCAGTACTTC. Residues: CSAPGGEGTLYEQYF.

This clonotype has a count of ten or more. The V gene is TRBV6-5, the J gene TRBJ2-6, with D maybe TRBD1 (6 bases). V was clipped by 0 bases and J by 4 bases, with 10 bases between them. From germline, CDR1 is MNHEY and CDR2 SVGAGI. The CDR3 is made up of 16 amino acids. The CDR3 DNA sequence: TGTGCCAGCAGTTACTCACAGGGCCTGGGGGCCAACGTCCTGACTTTC. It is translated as CASSYSQGLGANVLTF.

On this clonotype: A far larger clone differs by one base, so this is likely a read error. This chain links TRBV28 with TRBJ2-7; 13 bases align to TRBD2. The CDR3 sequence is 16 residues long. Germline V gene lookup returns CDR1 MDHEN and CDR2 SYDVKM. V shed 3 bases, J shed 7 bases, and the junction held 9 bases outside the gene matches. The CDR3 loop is CASSLLTSGRGHEQYF. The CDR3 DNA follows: TGTGCCAGCAGTTTGCTAACTAGCGGGAGGGGCCATGAGCAGTACTTC.

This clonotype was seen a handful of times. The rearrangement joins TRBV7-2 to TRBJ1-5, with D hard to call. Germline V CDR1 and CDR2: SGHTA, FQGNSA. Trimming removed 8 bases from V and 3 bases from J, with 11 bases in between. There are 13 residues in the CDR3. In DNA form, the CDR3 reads TGTGCCAGCTCTCGGGGTGTCAATCAGCCCCAGCATTTT. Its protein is CASSRGVNQPQHF.

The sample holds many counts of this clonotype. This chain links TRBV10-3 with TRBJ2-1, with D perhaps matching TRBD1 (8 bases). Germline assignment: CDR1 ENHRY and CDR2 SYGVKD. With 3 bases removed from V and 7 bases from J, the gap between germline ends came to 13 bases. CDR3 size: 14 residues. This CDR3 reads CAISETGGGNEQFF. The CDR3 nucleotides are TGTGCCATCAGTGAAACAGGGGGGGGAAATGAGCAGTTCTTC.

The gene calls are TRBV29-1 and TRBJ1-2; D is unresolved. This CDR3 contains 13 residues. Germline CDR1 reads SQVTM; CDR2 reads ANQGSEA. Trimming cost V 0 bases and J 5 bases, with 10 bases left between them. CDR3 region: CSVEDSPLYGYTF. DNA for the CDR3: TGCAGCGTTGAAGATAGCCCGCTATATGGCTACACCTTC.

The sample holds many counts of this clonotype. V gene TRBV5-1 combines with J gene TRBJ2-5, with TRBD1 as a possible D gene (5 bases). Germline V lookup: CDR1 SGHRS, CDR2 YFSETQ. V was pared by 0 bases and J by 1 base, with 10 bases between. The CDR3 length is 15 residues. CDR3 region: CASSLAGIPQETQYF. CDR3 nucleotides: TGCGCCAGCAGCTTGGCAGGGATTCCCCAAGAGACCCAGTACTTC.

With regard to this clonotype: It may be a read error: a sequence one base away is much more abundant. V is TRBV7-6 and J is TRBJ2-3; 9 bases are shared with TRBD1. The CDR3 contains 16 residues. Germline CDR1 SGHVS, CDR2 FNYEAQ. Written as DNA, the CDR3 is TGTGCCAGCAGCACGCCACAGGGGGCGGTCACAGGTACGCAGTATTTT. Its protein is CASSTPQGAVTGTQYF.

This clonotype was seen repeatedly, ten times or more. CDR3 DNA sequence: TGTGCCAGTAGTAGATGGACCGCCCAGAACACCGGGGAGCTGTTTTTT. Protein: CASSRWTAQNTGELFF. The chain couples TRBV19 to TRBJ2-2; D gene ambiguous. The CDR3 loop spans 16 amino acids. V dropped 4 bases and J dropped 1 base, with 13 bases sitting between them. Germline V CDR1 and CDR2: LNHDA, SQIVND (reference sequence).

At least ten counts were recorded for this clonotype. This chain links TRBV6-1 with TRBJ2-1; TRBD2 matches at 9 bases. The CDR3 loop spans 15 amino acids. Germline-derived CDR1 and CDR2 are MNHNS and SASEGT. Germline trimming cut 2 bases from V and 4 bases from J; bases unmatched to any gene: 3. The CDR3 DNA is TGTGCCAGCAGTGAATCGACTAGCGGATACAATGAGCAGTTCTTC. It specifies CASSESTSGYNEQFF.

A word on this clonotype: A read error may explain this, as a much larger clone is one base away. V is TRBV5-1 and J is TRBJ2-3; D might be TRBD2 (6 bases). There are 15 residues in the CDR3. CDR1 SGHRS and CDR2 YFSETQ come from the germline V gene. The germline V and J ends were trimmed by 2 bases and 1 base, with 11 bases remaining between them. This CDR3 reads CASSFGGVGTDTQYF. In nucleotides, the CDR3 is TGCGCCAGCAGCTTCGGCGGGGTCGGCACAGATACGCAGTATTTT. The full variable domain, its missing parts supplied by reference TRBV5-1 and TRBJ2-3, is KAGVTQTPRYLIKTRGQQVTLSCSPISGHRSVSWYQQTPGQGLQFLFEYFSETQRNKGNFPGRFSGRQFSNSRSEMNVSTLELGDSALYLCASSFGGVGTDTQYFGPGTRLTVL.

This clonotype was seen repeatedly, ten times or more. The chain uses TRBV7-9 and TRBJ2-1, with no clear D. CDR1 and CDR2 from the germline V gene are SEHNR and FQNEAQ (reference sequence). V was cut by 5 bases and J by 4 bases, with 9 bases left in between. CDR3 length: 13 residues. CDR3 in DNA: TGTGCCAGCAGCGAAAATGGTTACAATGAGCAGTTCTTC. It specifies CASSENGYNEQFF.

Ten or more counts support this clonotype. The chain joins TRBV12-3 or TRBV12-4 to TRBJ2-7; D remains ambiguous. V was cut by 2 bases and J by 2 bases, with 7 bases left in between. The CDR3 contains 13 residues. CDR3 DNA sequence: TGTGCCAGCAGTTTACGACCACCCTACGAGCAGTACTTC. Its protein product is CASSLRPPYEQYF.

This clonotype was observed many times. The CDR3 loop reads CASSSQQGHEQFF. For the CDR3, the DNA is TGTGCCAGCAGCTCACAACAGGGCCATGAGCAGTTCTTC. V and J are TRBV7-2 and TRBJ2-1; a possible D gene is TRBD1 (6 bases). Germline CDR1 reads SGHTA; CDR2 reads FQGNSA. CDR3 size: 13 residues. The V end was cut by 4 bases, the J end by 8 bases, with 12 bases between. The full variable domain, completed using reference TRBV7-2 and TRBJ2-1, is GAGVSQSPSNKVTEKGKDVELRCDPISGHTALYWYRQSLGQGLEFLIYFQGNSAPDKSGLPSDRFSAERTGGSVSTLTIQRTQQEDSAVYLCASSSQQGHEQFFGPGTRLTVL.

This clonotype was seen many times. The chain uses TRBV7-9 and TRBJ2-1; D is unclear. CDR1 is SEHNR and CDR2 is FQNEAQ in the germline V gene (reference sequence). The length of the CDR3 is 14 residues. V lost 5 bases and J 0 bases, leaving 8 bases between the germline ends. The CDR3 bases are TGTGCCAGCAGCGCTACGGCCTCCTACAATGAGCAGTTCTTC. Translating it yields CASSATASYNEQFF.

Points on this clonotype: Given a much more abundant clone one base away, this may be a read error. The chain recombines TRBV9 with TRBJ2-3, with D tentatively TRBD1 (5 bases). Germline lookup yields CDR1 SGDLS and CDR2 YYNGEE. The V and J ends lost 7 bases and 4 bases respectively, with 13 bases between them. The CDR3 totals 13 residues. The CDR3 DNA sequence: TGTGCCAGCTGCGGAGCAGGGTCAGATACGCAGTATTTT. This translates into CASCGAGSDTQYF.

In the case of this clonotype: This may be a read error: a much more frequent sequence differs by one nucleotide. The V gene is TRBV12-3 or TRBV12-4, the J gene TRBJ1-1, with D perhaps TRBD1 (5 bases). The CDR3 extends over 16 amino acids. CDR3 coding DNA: TGTGCCAGCAGTCCCGGGACCAACAGCATGAACACTGACGCTTTCTTT. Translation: CASSPGTNSMNTDAFF.

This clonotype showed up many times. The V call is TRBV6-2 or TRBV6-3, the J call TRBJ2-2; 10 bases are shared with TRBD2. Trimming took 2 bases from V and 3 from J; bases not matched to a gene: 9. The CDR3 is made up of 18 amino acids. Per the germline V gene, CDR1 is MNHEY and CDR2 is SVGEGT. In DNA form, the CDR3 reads TGTGCCAGCAGTTACAACCCCGGACTAGCGGAATACACCGGGGAGCTGTTTTTT. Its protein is CASSYNPGLAEYTGELFF.

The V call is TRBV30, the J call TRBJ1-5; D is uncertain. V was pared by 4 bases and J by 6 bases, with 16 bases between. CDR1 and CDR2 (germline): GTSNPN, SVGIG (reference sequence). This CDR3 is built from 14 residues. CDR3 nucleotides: TGTGCCTGGAACTTTGACACGGCAGCTCAGCCCCAGCATTTT. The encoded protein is CAWNFDTAAQPQHF.

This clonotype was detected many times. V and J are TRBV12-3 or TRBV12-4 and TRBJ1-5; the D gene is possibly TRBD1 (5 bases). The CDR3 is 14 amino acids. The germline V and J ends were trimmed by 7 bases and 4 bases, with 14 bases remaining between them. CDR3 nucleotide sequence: TGTGCCAGCACCCCCCCGGGGGGTAATCAGCCCCAGCATTTT. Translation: CASTPPGGNQPQHF.

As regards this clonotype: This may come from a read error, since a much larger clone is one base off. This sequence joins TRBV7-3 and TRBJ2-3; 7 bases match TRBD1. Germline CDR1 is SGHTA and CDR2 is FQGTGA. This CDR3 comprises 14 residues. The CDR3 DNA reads TGTGCCAGCAGCGATCCGACAGGGCCAGATACGCAGTCTTTT. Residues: CASSDPTGPDTQSF.

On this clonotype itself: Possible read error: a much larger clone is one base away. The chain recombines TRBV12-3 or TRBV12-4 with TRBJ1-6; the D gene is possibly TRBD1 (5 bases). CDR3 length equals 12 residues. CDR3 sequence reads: CASSPEGLPFHF. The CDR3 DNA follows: TGTGCCAGCAGTCCTGAGGGGCTACCCTTCCACTTT.

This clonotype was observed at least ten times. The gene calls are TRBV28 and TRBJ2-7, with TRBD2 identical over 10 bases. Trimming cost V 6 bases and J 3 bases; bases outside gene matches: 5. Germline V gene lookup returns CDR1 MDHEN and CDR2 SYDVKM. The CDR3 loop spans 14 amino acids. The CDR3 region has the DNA TGTGCCAGCAGCCTGTCTAGCGGGAGCTACGAGCAGTACTTC. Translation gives CASSLSSGSYEQYF.

The CDR3 nucleotides read TGTGCCAGCAGTGCAGTAGCGGGCTCCTACAATGAGCAGTTCTTC. Its protein is CASSAVAGSYNEQFF. The gene calls are TRBV6-4 and TRBJ2-1; TRBD2 matches 7 bases. The V gene end was trimmed by 4 bases and the J gene end by 0 bases; junction bases not matched to a gene: 3. The germline gives CDR1 MRHNA, CDR2 SNTAGT. The CDR3 is 15 amino acids.

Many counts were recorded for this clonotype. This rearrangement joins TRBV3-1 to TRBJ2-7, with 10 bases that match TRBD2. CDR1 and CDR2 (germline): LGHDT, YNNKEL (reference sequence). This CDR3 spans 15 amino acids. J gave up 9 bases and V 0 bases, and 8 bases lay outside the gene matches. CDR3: CASSQDGLAGAVQYF. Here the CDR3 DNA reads TGTGCCAGCAGCCAAGACGGCCTAGCGGGAGCCGTGCAGTACTTC.

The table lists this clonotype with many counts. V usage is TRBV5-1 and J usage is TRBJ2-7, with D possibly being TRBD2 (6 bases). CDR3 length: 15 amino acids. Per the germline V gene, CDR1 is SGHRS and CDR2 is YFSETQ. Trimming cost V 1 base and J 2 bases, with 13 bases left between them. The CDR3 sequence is CASSLYREPAYEQYF. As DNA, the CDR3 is TGCGCCAGCAGCTTGTATCGGGAGCCGGCCTACGAGCAGTACTTC.